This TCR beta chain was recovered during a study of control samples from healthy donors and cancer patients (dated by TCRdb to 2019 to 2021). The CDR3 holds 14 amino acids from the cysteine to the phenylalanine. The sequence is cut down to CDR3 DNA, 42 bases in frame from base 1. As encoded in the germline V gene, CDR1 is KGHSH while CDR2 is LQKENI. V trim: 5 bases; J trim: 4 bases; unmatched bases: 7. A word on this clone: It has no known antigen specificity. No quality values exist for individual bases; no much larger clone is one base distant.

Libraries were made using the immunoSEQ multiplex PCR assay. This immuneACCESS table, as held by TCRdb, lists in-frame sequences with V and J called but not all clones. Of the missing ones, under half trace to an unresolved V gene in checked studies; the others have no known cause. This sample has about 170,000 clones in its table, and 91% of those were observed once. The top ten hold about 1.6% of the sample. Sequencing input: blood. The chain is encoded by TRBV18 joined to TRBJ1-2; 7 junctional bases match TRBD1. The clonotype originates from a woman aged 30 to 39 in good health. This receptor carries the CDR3 CASSKDRDVYGYTF. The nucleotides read TGTGCCAGCTCAAAAGACAGGGACGTCTATGGCTACACCTTC.